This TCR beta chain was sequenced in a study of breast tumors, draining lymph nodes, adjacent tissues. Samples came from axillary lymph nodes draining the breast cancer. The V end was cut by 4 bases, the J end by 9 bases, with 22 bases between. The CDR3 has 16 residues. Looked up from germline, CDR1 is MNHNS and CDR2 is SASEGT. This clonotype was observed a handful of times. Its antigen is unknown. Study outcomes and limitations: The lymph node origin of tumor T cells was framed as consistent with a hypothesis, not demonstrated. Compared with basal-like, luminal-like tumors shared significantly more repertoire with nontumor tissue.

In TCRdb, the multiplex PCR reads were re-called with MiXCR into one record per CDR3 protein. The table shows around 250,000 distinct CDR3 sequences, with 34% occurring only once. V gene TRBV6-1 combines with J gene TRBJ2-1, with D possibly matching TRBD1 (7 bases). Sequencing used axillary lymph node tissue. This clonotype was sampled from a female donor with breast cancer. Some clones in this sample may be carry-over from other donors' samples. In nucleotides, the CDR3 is TGTGCCAGCAGTGCCCAGACAGGGCTCACTAGCATTGAGCAGTTCTTC. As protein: CASSAQTGLTSIEQFF.